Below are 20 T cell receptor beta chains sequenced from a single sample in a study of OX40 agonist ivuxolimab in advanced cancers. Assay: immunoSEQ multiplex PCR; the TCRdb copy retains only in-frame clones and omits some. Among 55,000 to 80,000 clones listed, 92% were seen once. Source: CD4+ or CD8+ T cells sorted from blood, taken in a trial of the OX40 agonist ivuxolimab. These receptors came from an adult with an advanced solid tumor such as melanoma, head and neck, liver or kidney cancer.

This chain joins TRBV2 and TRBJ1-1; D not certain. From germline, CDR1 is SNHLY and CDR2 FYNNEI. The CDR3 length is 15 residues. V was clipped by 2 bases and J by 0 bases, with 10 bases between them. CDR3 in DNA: TGTGCCAGCAGTGAAACGGGGTGGGTGAACACTGAAGCTTTCTTT. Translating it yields CASSETGWVNTEAFF.

The CDR3 DNA reads TGTGCCAGCAGCTTACAGGTCAGGGCCATGGGGAGTGAGCAGTTCTTC. It translates to CASSLQVRAMGSEQFF. The chain links TRBV7-2 to TRBJ2-1, with D possibly being TRBD1 or TRBD2 (5 bases each). V gave up 2 bases and J gave up 9 bases, with 20 bases separating them. This CDR3 is 16 amino acids long. In germline, CDR1 is SGHTA, CDR2 FQGNSA. The whole variable domain, remainder taken from reference TRBV7-2 and TRBJ2-1, is GAGVSQSPSNKVTEKGKDVELRCDPISGHTALYWYRQSLGQGLEFLIYFQGNSAPDKSGLPSDRFSAERTGGSVSTLTIQRTQQEDSAVYLCASSLQVRAMGSEQFFGPGTRLTVL.

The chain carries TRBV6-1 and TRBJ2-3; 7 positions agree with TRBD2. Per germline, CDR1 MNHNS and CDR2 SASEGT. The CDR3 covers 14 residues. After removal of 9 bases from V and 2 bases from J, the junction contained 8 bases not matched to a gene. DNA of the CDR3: TGTGCCAGTAGACTAGCAGAGATCACAGATACGCAGTATTTT. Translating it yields CASRLAEITDTQYF.

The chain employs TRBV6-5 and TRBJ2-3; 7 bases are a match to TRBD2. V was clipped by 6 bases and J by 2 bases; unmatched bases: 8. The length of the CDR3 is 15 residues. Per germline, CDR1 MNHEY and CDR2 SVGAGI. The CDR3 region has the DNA TGTGCCAGCAGGCCGGGACTACCATACACAGATACGCAGTATTTT. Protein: CASRPGLPYTDTQYF.

Here the CDR3 reads CASSKLTSYEQYF. The CDR3 DNA reads as TGTGCCAGTAGTAAGCTCACCTCCTACGAGCAGTACTTC. The chain recombines TRBV19 with TRBJ2-7; D unclear. Looked up from germline, CDR1 is LNHDA and CDR2 is SQIVND (reference sequence). The CDR3 has 13 residues. V shed 4 bases and J shed 0 bases, with 7 bases lying between them.

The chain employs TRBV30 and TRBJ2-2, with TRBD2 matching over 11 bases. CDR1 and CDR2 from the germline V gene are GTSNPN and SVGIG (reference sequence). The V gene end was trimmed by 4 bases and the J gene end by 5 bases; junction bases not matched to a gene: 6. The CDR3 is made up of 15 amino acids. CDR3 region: CAWTKLAGETGELFF. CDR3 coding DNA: TGTGCCTGGACGAAACTAGCGGGAGAAACCGGGGAGCTGTTTTTT.

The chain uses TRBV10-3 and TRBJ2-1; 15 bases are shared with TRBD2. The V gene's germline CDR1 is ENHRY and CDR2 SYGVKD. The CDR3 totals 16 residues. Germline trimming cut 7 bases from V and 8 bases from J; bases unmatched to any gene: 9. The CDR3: CAITRTSGGAVDEQFF. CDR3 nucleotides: TGTGCCATCACACGGACTAGCGGGGGGGCCGTCGATGAGCAGTTCTTC.

As DNA, the CDR3 is TGTGCCAGCAGCCAGGGGTTTGGTAGCACTGAAGCTTTCTTT. Its protein product is CASSQGFGSTEAFF. This chain connects TRBV6-1 to TRBJ1-1, with a weak D call TRBD1 (6 bases). With 6 bases removed from V and 4 bases from J, the gap between germline ends came to 15 bases. Per the germline V gene, CDR1 is MNHNS and CDR2 is SASEGT. This CDR3 is 14 amino acids long.

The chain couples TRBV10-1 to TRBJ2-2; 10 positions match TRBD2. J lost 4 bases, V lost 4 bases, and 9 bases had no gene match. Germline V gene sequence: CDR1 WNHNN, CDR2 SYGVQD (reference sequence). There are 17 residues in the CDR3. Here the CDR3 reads CASSAPSGSVGTGELFF. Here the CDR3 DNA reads TGCGCCAGCAGTGCGCCTAGCGGGAGTGTTGGCACCGGGGAGCTGTTTTTT.

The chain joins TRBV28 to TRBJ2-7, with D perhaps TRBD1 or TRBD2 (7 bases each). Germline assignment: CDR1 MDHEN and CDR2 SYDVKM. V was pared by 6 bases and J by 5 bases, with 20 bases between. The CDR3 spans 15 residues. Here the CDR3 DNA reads TGTGCCAGCAGGTCCGCGGGGGCAGGGGGGGACGAGCAGTACTTC. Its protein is CASRSAGAGGDEQYF.

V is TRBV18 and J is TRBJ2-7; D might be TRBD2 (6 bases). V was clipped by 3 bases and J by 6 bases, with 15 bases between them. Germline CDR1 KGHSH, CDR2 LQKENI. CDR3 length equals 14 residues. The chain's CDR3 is CASSPEGRGIEQYF. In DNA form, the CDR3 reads TGTGCCAGCTCACCGGAGGGACGTGGGATCGAGCAGTACTTC.

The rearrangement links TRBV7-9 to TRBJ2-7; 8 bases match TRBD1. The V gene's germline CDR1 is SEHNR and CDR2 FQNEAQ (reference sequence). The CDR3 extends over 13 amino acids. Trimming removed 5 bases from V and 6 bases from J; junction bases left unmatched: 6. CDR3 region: CASSSSTGVEQYF. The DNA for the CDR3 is TGTGCCAGCAGCAGCTCGACAGGGGTCGAGCAGTACTTC.

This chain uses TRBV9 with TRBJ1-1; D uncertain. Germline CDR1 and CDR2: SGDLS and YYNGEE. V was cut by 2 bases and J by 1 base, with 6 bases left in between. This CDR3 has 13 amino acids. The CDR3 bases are TGTGCCAGCAGCGTTCTGTGGAACACTGAAGCTTTCTTT. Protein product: CASSVLWNTEAFF.

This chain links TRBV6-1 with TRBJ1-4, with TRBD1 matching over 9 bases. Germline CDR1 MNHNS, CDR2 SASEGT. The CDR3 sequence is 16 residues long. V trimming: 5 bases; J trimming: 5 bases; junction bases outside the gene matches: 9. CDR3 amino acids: CASSKGGTGLNEKLFF. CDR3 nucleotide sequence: TGTGCCAGCAGTAAAGGCGGGACAGGGTTAAATGAAAAACTGTTTTTT.

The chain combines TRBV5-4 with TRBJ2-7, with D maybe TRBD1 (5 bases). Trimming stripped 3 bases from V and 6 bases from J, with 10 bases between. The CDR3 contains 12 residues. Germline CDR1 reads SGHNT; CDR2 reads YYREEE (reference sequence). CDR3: CASSYGQTEQYF. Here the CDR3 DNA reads TGTGCCAGCAGCTACGGACAAACCGAGCAGTACTTC.

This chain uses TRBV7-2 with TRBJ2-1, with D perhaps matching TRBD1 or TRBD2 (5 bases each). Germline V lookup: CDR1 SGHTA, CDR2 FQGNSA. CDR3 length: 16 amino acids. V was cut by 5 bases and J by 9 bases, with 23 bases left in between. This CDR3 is CASSQIPGPRRGEQFF. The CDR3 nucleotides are TGTGCCAGCAGCCAAATACCGGGACCCCGCCGCGGTGAGCAGTTCTTC.

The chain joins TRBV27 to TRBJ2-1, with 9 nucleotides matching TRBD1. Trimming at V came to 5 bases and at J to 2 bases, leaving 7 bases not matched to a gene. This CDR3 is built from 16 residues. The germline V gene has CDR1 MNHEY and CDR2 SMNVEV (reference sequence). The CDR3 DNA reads TGTGCCAGCAGTCCCACCGGGACAGGGACCTACAATGAGCAGTTCTTC. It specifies CASSPTGTGTYNEQFF.

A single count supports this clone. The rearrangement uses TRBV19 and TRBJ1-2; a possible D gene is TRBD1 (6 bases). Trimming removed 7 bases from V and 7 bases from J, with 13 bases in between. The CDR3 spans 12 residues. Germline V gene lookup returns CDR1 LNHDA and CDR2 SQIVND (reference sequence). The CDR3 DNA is TGTGCCAGTATCAAACAGGGCTTTGGCTACACCTTC. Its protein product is CASIKQGFGYTF.

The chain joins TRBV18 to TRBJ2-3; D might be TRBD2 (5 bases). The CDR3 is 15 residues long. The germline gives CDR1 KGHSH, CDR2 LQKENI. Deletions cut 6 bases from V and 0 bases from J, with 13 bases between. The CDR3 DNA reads TGTGCCAGCTCCGTTGGAGGTGCTAGCACAGATACGCAGTATTTT. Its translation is CASSVGGASTDTQYF.

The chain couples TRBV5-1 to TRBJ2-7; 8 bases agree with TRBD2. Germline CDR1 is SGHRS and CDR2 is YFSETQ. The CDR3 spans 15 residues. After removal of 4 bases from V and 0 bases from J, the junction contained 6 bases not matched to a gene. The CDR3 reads CASSPAGGRSYEQYF. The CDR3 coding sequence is TGCGCCAGCAGCCCCGCGGGGGGCCGCTCCTACGAGCAGTACTTC.